This is a list of T cell receptor beta chains from one sample in a study of T cell repertoires in cytomegalovirus infection. In TCRdb, the reads were re-called with MiXCR into one record per CDR3 protein. The sample has about 830,000 distinct CDR3 sequences, approximately 30% seen once. Antigens of these TCRs are unknown. This sample comprised cultured CD8+ T cells from PBMCs, obtained from culture after CMV antigen stimulation. The source is a human donor in good health (CMV status not recorded). Some clones in this sample may be carry-over from other donors' samples. Each CDR3 is given with its conserved first and last residue. D genes are given only for firm matches. For some rows the clone size is stated as once, few or many, or as a class when expanded; others skip it.

TRBJ2-1 . many TRBV24-1 TGTGCCACCTCTAACGGACTTTTAACCAATGAGCAGTTCTTC CATSNGLLTNEQFF
TRBJ1-2 . few TRBV7-9 TGTGCCAGCAGCTCGACAGCTGGCTACACCTTC CASSSTAGYTF
TRBJ2-1 TRBD2 many TRBV7-9 TGTGCCAGCAGCTTCACCGCGGGGGGGAACAATGAGCAGTTCTTC CASSFTAGGNNEQFF
TRBJ1-1 . . TRBV5-1 TGCGCCAGCAGCTTGTCCGGGGCAATGAACACTGAAGCTTTCTTT CASSLSGAMNTEAFF
TRBJ2-1 TRBD2 . TRBV28 TGTGCCAGCAGCCCCAGACAGCGGGGGGGCGATGAGCAGTTCTTC CASSPRQRGGDEQFF
TRBJ2-3 TRBD1 . TRBV2 TGTGCCAACTCTCCGGGACAGGTTAGCACAGATACGCAGTATTTT CANSPGQVSTDTQYF
TRBJ2-5 TRBD1 . TRBV7-9 TGTGCCAGCAGCGGCGGACAGGAAGAGACCCAGTACTTC CASSGGQEETQYF
TRBJ2-5 . few TRBV7-6 TGTGCCAGCAGTGGGGTTCCTCGCCAAGAGACCCAGTACTTC CASSGVPRQETQYF
TRBJ2-3 . few TRBV6-5 TGTGCCAGCAGTTACTCGATACCCTGGGAGTTAGGCACAGATACGCAGTATTTT CASSYSIPWELGTDTQYF
TRBJ1-2 TRBD1 many TRBV7-2 TGTGCCAGCAGCCTAGACCCGGGACAGGGTCCCTATGGCTACACCTTC CASSLDPGQGPYGYTF
TRBJ1-1 . . TRBV6-5 TGTGCCAGCAGCTACGAATGGGGTGACACTGAAGCTTTCTTT CASSYEWGDTEAFF
TRBJ2-7 . many TRBV7-8 TGTGCCAGCAGCTTAAAGACTAGGGCCTACGAGCAGTACTTC CASSLKTRAYEQYF
TRBJ2-1 . many TRBV7-2 TGTGCCAGCAGCTTAGACAACTACAATGAGCAGTTCTTC CASSLDNYNEQFF
TRBJ1-1 . few TRBV7-9 TGTGCCAGCAGCTTAGCGAAAGGGGAACCCAGCACTGAAGCTTTCTTT CASSLAKGEPSTEAFF
TRBJ2-3 . few TRBV10-1 TGCGCCAGCAGTGACCTCGATAGCACAGATACGCAGTATTTT CASSDLDSTDTQYF
TRBJ1-5 . . TRBV6-2/TRBV6-3 TGTGCCAGCAGTCCGGGCTCCGCCTATAGCAATCAGCCCCAGCATTTT CASSPGSAYSNQPQHF
TRBJ1-5 . few TRBV7-2 TGTGCCAGCAGCTTAGTGGGGCAGATCAATCAGCCCCAGCATTTT CASSLVGQINQPQHF
TRBJ1-1 . . TRBV12-3/TRBV12-4 TGTGCCAGCAGTCAGGGTGGGGAGAACACTGAAGCTTTCTTT CASSQGGENTEAFF
TRBJ2-3 . few TRBV7-2 TGTGCCAGCAGCTTGATACAGAGCCGTGGAGATACGCAGTATTTT CASSLIQSRGDTQYF
TRBJ1-2 . . TRBV19 TGTGCCAGTCGGGGCAGGGGTGGCTACACCTTC CASRGRGGYTF
TRBJ2-3 TRBD2 . TRBV7-9 TGTGCCAGCAGCGCGACTAGCGGGGCTCTCGAGAAATACACAGATACGCAGTATTTT CASSATSGALEKYTDTQYF
TRBJ1-2 . few TRBV27 TGTGCCAGCAGTCCGGGCTCCATCTATGGCTACACCTTC CASSPGSIYGYTF
TRBJ2-3 . . TRBV5-1 TGCGCCAGCGAGGGGGTGACGACTAGCACAGATACGCAGTATTTT CASEGVTTSTDTQYF
TRBJ2-2 . . TRBV6-5 TGTGCCAGCAGTTACACTCTACAGGGAACCGGGGAGCTGTTTTTT CASSYTLQGTGELFF